This T cell receptor beta chain was obtained from a study of cytomegalovirus exposure and HLA in healthy donors. As for the study in general: Drawn from HLA-typed donors, about 85 million unique TCRs were held in an early data release. Notes on the study in general: The authors listed roughly 150 TCR beta chains as cytomegalovirus-associated. Available immune exposure information was restricted to CMV serostatus only. Most likely, a cluster of highly shared sequence variants arose as a sequencing artifact.

With 0 bases clipped from V and 3 bases from J, the junction kept 11 bases outside the gene matches. CDR3 length: 18 residues. Germline V lookup: CDR1 SGDLS, CDR2 YYNGEE. PCR used 60 Vbeta primers and 13 Jbeta primers. Method: immunoSEQ multiplex PCR; TCRdb's copy keeps in-frame clones and lacks some. The sample has 200,000 to 250,000 clones, under 70% seen once. Notes on this clone: What it recognizes is unknown.

Sequencing was performed on PBMCs. The rearrangement joins TRBV9 to TRBJ2-1; 8 bases agree with TRBD1. The TCR was taken from a middle-aged man in good health and CMV-seropositive. The CDR3 DNA follows: TGTGCCAGCAGCGTAGCTACATTGGGACAGGTGGGCTACAATGAGCAGTTCTTC. Translating gives CASSVATLGQVGYNEQFF.